This TCR beta chain was obtained from a study of cytomegalovirus exposure and HLA in healthy donors. Vbeta (60) and Jbeta (13) primers were used in the PCR. Repertoires were generated with immunoSEQ multiplex PCR, while TCRdb's copy carries only in-frame clones and drops some. The sample carries just over 95,000 clones, about 77% recorded once. The CDR3 extends over 15 amino acids. The J segment lost 7 bases and the V segment lost 5 bases, leaving 11 bases of the junction unmatched. Germline V lookup: CDR1 SGHAT, CDR2 FQNNGV. The sequenced material came from PBMCs. The TCR sequence derives from a woman aged 35 to 49 in good health and CMV-seronegative. The V and J genes are TRBV11-2 and TRBJ2-7, with 10 bases identical to TRBD1. CDR3 DNA: TGTGCCAGCAGCCCAACCTCGGGACAGGGGACGGAGCAGTACTTC. This encodes CASSPTSGQGTEQYF.